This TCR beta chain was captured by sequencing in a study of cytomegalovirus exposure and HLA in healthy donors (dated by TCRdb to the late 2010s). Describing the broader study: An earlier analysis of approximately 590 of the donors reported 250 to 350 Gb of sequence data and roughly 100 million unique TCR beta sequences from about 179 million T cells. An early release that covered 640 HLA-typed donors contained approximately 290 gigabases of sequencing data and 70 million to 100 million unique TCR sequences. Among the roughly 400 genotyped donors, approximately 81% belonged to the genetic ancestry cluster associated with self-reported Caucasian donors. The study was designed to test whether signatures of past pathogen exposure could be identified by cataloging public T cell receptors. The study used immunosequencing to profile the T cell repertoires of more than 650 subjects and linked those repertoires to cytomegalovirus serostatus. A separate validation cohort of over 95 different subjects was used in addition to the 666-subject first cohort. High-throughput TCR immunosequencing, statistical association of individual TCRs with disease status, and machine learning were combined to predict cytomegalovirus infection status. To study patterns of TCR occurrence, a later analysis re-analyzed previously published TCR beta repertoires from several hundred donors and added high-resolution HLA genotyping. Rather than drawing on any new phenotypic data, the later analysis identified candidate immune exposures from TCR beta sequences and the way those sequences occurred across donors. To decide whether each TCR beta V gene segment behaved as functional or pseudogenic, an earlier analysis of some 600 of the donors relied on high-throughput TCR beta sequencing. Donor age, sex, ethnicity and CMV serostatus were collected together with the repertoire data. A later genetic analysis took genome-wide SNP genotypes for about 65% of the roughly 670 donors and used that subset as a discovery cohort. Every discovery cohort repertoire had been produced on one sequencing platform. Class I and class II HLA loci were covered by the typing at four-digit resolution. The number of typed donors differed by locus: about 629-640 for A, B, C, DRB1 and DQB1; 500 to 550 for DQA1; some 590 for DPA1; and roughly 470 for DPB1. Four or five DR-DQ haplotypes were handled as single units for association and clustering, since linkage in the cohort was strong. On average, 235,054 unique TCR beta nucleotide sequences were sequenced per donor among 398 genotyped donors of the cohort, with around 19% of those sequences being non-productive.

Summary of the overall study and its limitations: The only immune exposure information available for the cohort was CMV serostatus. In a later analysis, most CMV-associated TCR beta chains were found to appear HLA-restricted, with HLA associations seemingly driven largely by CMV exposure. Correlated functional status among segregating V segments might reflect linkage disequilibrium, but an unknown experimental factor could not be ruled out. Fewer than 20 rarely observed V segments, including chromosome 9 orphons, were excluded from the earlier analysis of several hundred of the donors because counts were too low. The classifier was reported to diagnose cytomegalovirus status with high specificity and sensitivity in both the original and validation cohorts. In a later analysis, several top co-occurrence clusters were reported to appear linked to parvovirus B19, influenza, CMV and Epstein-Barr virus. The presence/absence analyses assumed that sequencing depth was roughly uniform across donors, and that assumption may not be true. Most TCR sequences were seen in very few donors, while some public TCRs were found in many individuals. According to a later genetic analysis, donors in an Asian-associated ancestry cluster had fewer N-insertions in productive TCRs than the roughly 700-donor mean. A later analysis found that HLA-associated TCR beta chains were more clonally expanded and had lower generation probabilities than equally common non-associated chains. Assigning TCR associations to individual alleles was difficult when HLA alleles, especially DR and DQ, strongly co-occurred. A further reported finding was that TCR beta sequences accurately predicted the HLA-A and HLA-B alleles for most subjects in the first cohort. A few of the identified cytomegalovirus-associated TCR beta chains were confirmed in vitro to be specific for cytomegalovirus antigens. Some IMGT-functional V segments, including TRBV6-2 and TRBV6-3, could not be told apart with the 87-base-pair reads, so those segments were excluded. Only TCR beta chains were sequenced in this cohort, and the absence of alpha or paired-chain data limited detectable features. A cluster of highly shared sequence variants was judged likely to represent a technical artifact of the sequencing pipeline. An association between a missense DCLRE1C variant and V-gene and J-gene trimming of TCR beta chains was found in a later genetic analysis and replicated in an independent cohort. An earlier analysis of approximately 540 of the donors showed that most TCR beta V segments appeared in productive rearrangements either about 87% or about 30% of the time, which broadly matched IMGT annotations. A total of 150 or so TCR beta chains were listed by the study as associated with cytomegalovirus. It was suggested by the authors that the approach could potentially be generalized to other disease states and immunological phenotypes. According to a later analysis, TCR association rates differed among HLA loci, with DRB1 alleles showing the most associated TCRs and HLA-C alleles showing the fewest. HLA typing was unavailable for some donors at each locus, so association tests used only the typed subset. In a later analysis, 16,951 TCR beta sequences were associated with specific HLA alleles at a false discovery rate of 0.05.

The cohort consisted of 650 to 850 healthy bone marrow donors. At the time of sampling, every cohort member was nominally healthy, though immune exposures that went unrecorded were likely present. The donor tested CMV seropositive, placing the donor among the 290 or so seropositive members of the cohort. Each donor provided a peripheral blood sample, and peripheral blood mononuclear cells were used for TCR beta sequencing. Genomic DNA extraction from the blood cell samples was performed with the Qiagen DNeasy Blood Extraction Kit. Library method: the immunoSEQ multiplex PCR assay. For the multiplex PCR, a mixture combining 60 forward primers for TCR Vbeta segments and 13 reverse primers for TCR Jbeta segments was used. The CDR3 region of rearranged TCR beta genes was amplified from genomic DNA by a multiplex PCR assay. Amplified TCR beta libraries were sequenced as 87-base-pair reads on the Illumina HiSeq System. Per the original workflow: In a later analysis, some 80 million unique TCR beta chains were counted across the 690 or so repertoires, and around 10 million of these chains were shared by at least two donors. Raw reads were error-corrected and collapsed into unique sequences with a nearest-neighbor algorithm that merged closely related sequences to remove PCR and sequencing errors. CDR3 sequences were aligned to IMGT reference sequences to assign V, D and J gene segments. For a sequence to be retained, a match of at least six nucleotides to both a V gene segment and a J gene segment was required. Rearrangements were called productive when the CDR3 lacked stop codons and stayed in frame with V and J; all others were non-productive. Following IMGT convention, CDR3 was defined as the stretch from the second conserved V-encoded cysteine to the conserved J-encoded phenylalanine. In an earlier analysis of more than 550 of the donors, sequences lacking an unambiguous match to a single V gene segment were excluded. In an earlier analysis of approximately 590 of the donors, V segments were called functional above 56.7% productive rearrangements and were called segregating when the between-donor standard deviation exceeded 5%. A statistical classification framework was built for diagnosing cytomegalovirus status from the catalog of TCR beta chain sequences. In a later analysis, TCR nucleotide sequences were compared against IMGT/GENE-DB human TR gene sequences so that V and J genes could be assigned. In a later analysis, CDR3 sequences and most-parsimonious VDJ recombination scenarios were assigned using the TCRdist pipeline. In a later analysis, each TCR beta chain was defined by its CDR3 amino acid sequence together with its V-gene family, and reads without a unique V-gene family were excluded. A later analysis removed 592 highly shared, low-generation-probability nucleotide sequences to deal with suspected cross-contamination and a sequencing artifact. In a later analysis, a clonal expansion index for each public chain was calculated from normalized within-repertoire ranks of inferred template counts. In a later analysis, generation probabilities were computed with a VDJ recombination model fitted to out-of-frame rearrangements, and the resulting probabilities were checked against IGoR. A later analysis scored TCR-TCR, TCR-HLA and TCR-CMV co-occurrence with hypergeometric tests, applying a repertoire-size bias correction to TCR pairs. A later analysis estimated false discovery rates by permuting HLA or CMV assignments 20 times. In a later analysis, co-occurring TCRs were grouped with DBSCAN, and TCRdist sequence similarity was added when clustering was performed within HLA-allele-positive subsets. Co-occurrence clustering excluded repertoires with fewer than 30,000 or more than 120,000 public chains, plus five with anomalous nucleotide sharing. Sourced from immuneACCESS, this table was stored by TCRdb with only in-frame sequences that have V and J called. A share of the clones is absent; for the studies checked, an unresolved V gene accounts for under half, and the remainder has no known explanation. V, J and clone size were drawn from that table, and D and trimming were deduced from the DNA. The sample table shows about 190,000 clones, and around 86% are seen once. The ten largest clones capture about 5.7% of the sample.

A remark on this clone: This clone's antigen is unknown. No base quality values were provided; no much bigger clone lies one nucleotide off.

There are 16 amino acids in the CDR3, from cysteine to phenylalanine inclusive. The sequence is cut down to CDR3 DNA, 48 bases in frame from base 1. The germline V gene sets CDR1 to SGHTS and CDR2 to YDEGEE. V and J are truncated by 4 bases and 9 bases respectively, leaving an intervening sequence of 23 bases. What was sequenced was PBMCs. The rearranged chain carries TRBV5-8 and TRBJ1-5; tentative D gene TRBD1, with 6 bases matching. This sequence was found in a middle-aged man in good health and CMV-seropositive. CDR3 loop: CASSPRGTRIFTPQHF. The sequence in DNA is TGTGCCAGCAGCCCCCGTGGGACACGTATTTTCACGCCCCAGCATTTT.